This T cell receptor beta chain was sequenced for a study of T cell repertoires in cytomegalovirus infection. Study-level information: Public TCR beta signatures indicated both CMV infection and matching HLA type. Study-level points and caveats: Identification of carriers of CMV plus the relevant HLA was achieved through cumulative public TCR beta family frequency. There were HLA-C-restricted CMV-specific TCR beta clonotypes dominating the ex vivo response.

From the reads, TCRdb called clonotypes with MiXCR, one entry per CDR3 protein. The sample carries a few hundred thousand distinct CDR3 sequences, about a sixth recorded once. This clonotype has just a few counts. The antigen is unknown. The source is a human donor in good health (CMV status not recorded). Some clones in this sample may be carry-over from other donors' samples. Sequences were obtained from PBMCs.

CDR3 DNA sequence: TGCAGTGCTAGAAGTTTAGGGGCGGGGAGAAGCCACAATGAGCAGTTCTTC. It codes for CSARSLGAGRSHNEQFF. The chain combines TRBV20-1 with TRBJ2-1, with a possible D match to TRBD2 (6 bases). The V end lost 2 bases, the J end lost 5 bases, and 22 bases lay between the germline ends. Germline CDR1 and CDR2: DFQATT and SNEGSKA (reference sequence). The CDR3 totals 17 residues.